These 16 T cell receptor beta chains were sequenced from one sample in a study of blood T cell repertoires in COVID-19. Libraries were prepared by immunoSEQ multiplex PCR; TCRdb keeps only in-frame clonotypes and omits some of them. The sample contains more than 60,000 clones, about four fifths of which appear only once. Source material: peripheral blood. Every receptor here comes from a man in his forties or fifties with COVID-19, enrolled during active disease.

The chain has TRBV18 and TRBJ2-3; 9 nucleotides align to TRBD2. CDR1 is KGHSH and CDR2 is LQKENI in the germline V gene. V dropped 4 bases and J dropped 4; count of bases not matched to a gene: 3. This CDR3 comprises 14 residues. The DNA of the CDR3 is TGTGCCAGCTCACGGGGACTAGCTTCAGATACGCAGTATTTT. Translation gives CASSRGLASDTQYF.

This clone showed up just a few times. This chain uses TRBV6-2 or TRBV6-3 with TRBJ2-5; D ambiguous. Germline V gene sequence: CDR1 MNHEY, CDR2 SVGEGT. V was clipped by 6 bases and J by 4 bases, with 9 bases between them. The CDR3 totals 12 residues. This CDR3 is CASSPQAETQYF. CDR3 coding DNA: TGTGCCAGCAGCCCGCAGGCAGAGACCCAGTACTTC.

The chain joins TRBV4-2 to TRBJ1-4; 8 bases agree with TRBD1. CDR1 and CDR2 (germline): LGHNA, YNFKEQ. The CDR3 has 16 residues. V lost 1 base, J lost 7 bases, and 8 bases stayed unmatched. CDR3 nucleotide sequence: TGTGCCAGCAGCCAAGGGCAGGGGGCGCCCGGTGAAAAACTGTTTTTT. Protein sequence: CASSQGQGAPGEKLFF.

The J gene is TRBJ2-1, the V gene TRBV9; possibly TRBD1 for D (5 bases). CDR1 SGDLS and CDR2 YYNGEE come from the germline V gene. Trimming removed 3 bases from V and 15 bases from J, with 13 bases in between. This CDR3 has 11 residues. The CDR3 DNA reads TGTGCCAGCAGCGCCCAGGGTGAGGCGTTCTTC. Its translation: CASSAQGEAFF.

The genes are TRBV5-1 and TRBJ2-1; 11 positions match TRBD2. The J segment lost 0 bases and the V segment lost 0 bases, leaving 8 bases of the junction unmatched. This CDR3 has 19 residues. Germline-derived CDR1 and CDR2 are SGHRS and YFSETQ. CDR3 coding DNA: TGCGCCAGCAGCTTGGGAGGTAGCGGGGGGGTCAGCTCCTACAATGAGCAGTTCTTC. This sequence encodes CASSLGGSGGVSSYNEQFF.

The chain couples TRBV10-2 to TRBJ2-2; TRBD2 aligns across 7 bases. The CDR3 sequence is 14 residues long. Germline trimming cut 6 bases from V and 4 bases from J; bases unmatched to any gene: 5. Germline CDR1 and CDR2: WSHSY and SAAADI. The DNA for the CDR3 is TGCGCCAGCAGGGACTGGGGGGGCACCGGGGAGCTGTTTTTT. Its protein is CASRDWGGTGELFF.

J is TRBJ2-1 and V is TRBV5-4; 11 nucleotides line up with TRBD2. The CDR3 totals 14 residues. Germline V gene lookup returns CDR1 SGHNT and CDR2 YYREEE (reference sequence). Trimming removed 2 bases from V and 8 bases from J; junction bases left unmatched: 3. For the CDR3, the DNA is TGTGCCAGCAGCTTCCTAGCGGGGGGCTATGAGCAGTTCTTC. It specifies CASSFLAGGYEQFF. Filled out from reference TRBV5-4 and TRBJ2-1, the complete variable domain reads ETGVTQSPTHLIKTRGQQVTLRCSSQSGHNTVSWYQQALGQGPQFIFQYYREEENGRGNFPPRFSGLQFPNYSSELNVNALELDDSALYLCASSFLAGGYEQFFGPGTRLTVL.

V gene TRBV28 combines with J gene TRBJ2-7; 7 bases map to TRBD1. Looked up from germline, CDR1 is MDHEN and CDR2 is SYDVKM. V was clipped by 6 bases and J by 4 bases; unmatched bases: 6. The CDR3 is 13 residues long. CDR3 sequence reads: CASSKTGLYEQYF. The CDR3 DNA reads TGTGCCAGCAGCAAGACAGGGTTGTACGAGCAGTACTTC.

V usage is TRBV19 and J usage is TRBJ2-1; D gene ambiguous. The CDR3 totals 14 residues. V lost 6 bases and J 4 bases, leaving 13 bases between the germline ends. Per the germline V gene, CDR1 is LNHDA and CDR2 is SQIVND (reference sequence). CDR3 region: CASSDLSGYNEQFF. The CDR3 DNA is TGTGCCAGTAGCGACCTCTCGGGTTACAATGAGCAGTTCTTC.

The J gene is TRBJ1-5, the V gene TRBV6-2 or TRBV6-3; D perhaps matches TRBD1 (6 bases). The CDR3 is 13 amino acids. V lost 4 bases, J lost 4 bases, and 8 bases lay in between. Germline CDR1 and CDR2: MNHEY and SVGEGT. The CDR3 region is CASSSTGNQPQHF. CDR3 nucleotide sequence: TGTGCCAGCAGTTCCACAGGGAATCAGCCCCAGCATTTT.

The genes are TRBV6-1 and TRBJ1-3; 10 nucleotides agree with TRBD1. Per the germline V gene, CDR1 is MNHNS and CDR2 is SASEGT. CDR3 length equals 15 residues. The V gene end was trimmed by 6 bases and the J gene end by 1 base; junction bases not matched to a gene: 3. The CDR3: CASRDRGRSGNTIYF. Here the CDR3 DNA reads TGTGCCAGCAGGGACAGGGGGAGGTCTGGAAACACCATATATTTT.

The chain links TRBV7-3 to TRBJ2-7, with 9 bases matching TRBD1. Germline V gene sequence: CDR1 SGHTA, CDR2 FQGTGA. This CDR3 is built from 14 residues. J gave up 2 bases and V 5 bases, and 4 bases lay outside the gene matches. This CDR3 is CASSPGQGTYEQYF. The CDR3 nucleotides read TGTGCCAGCAGCCCAGGACAGGGGACCTACGAGCAGTACTTC.

The V call is TRBV2, the J call TRBJ2-7, with D possibly matching TRBD2 (7 bases). Germline loops: CDR1 SNHLY, CDR2 FYNNEI. V lost 8 bases and J 3 bases, leaving 17 bases between the germline ends. The CDR3 extends over 14 amino acids. For the CDR3, the DNA is TGTGCCAGCGCACAGGGCGCGGGGGACTACGAGCAGTACTTC. Its translation: CASAQGAGDYEQYF.

This clone appeared a single time. The chain recombines TRBV7-9 with TRBJ1-4; D unclear. The CDR3 runs 16 residues. CDR1 SEHNR and CDR2 FQNEAQ come from the germline V gene (reference sequence). Trimming removed 5 bases at V and 4 bases at J, with 17 bases between. For the CDR3, the DNA is TGTGCCAGCAGCGATAGAAACGAGTTCATTAATGAAAAACTGTTTTTT. It codes for CASSDRNEFINEKLFF.

The chain is built from TRBV6-2 or TRBV6-3 and TRBJ2-1; D is unresolved. Between the trimmed V and J ends, which lost 5 bases and 5 bases, there was a span of 13 bases. The germline gives CDR1 MNHEY, CDR2 SVGEGT. The CDR3 has 14 amino acids. This chain's CDR3 is CASSVPGFNNEQFF. In nucleotides, the CDR3 is TGTGCCAGCAGTGTCCCCGGGTTTAACAATGAGCAGTTCTTC.

The chain is built from TRBV6-5 and TRBJ2-2, with D possibly TRBD1 on 5 matching bases. V gave up 8 bases and J gave up 5 bases, with 15 bases separating them. CDR1 and CDR2 from the germline V gene are MNHEY and SVGAGI. The CDR3 has 14 amino acids. CDR3 in DNA: TGTGCCAGCGGCCGGACACCAACGACCGGGGAGCTGTTTTTT. Translating it yields CASGRTPTTGELFF.